This T cell receptor beta chain stems from a study of cytomegalovirus exposure and HLA in healthy donors. CDR3 length equals 15 residues. Germline V lookup: CDR1 SQVTM, CDR2 ANQGSEA. Deletions cut 5 bases from V and 3 bases from J, with 18 bases between. Vbeta (60) and Jbeta (13) primers were used in the PCR. Original processing notes: The authors later counted 65 million to 90 million unique TCR beta chains, 9 million to 12 million of them shared. The assay was immunoSEQ multiplex PCR, and TCRdb's table has in-frame clones only and misses some. The V and J calls and clone size come from that table; D and trimming were worked out from the DNA. The sample records roughly 73,000 clones, roughly 80% being singletons. Study-wide findings and caveats: Many donors carried some public TCRs, although rarity characterized most TCR sequences. In a later analysis, a missense DCLRE1C variant was linked to TCR beta V- and J-gene trimming. Association of approximately 16,000 TCR beta sequences with HLA alleles was found at 0.05 false discovery rate in a later analysis.

In regard to this clone: Antigen: not known.

The origin of this receptor is a woman aged 45-65 years in good health and CMV-seronegative. Input material: PBMCs. J is TRBJ2-3 and V is TRBV29-1, with D maybe TRBD2 (5 bases). The CDR3 protein is CSVLDGSKRTDTQYF. The CDR3 DNA sequence: TGCAGCGTTCTAGATGGGAGTAAGCGGACAGATACGCAGTATTTT.